The clone carrying this TCR beta chain was detected ten times or more. Its antigen is currently unknown. The data were obtained in a study of T cells in Graves' hyperthyroidism and ophthalmopathy. Amplified TCR beta CDR3 regions derived from RNA transcripts. Primed by the HTBI set, a first-round RT-PCR was run on the TCR CDR3. A single record per CDR3 protein comes from TCRdb applying MiXCR to the multiplex PCR reads. In the table there are 400,000 or so distinct CDR3 sequences, 13% to 15% of which are singletons. Study outcomes and limitations: In the analysis, a 13 V-J model separated ophthalmopathy from stable hyperthyroidism.

Lactation, pregnancy, other autoimmune disease or uncontrolled infection led to exclusion of patients. Every diagnosis used clinical symptoms, serum thyroxine and TRAb, thyroid ultrasound and orbital computed tomography. Trimming removed 5 bases from V and 6 bases from J, with 12 bases in between. From germline, CDR1 is SEHNR and CDR2 FQNEAQ (reference sequence). The CDR3 loop spans 13 amino acids. The clonotype comes from a woman between 25 and 40 years old with Graves' ophthalmopathy. The chain recombines TRBV7-9 with TRBJ2-3, with D perhaps assigned TRBD1 or TRBD2 (5 bases each). Sequencing used blood. The CDR3 DNA reads TGTGCCAGCAGCCCCCGGGGCCCGGATACGCAGTATTTT. This encodes CASSPRGPDTQYF.